A single sample is the source of the 24 T cell receptor beta chains below, sequenced in a study of cytomegalovirus exposure and HLA in healthy donors. The study ran its PCR with 60 Vbeta and 13 Jbeta primers. Profiled with immunoSEQ multiplex PCR; TCRdb holds only in-frame clones, not every one. The table has under 150,000 clones, roughly 88% seen once. The sequencing sample was made of PBMCs. The receptors originated from a man aged 50 to 60 in good health and CMV-seronegative.

The rearrangement joins TRBV19 to TRBJ1-4; no definite D call. CDR1 and CDR2 (germline): LNHDA, SQIVND (reference sequence). V dropped 3 bases and J dropped 0 bases, with 5 bases sitting between them. CDR3 size: 14 residues. CDR3 sequence: CASSIGPTNEKLFF. The CDR3 DNA reads as TGTGCCAGTAGTATTGGCCCAACTAATGAAAAACTGTTTTTT.

The chain's CDR3 is CASSVDNGENQPQHF. CDR3 in DNA: TGTGCCAGCAGCGTAGATAATGGTGAGAATCAGCCCCAGCATTTT. The genes are TRBV9 and TRBJ1-5; D is unresolved. The germline V gene has CDR1 SGDLS and CDR2 YYNGEE. With 0 bases removed from V and 4 bases from J, the gap between germline ends came to 11 bases. The CDR3 runs 15 residues.

Turning to this clone: Distinct nucleotide sequences in the sample also encode this CDR3. The chain joins TRBV4-2 to TRBJ1-6; TRBD1 aligns across 8 bases. The trim removed 3 bases at V and 5 bases at J, leaving 6 bases unmatched. Germline V gene lookup returns CDR1 LGHNA and CDR2 YNFKEQ. There are 16 residues in the CDR3. CDR3 DNA sequence: TGTGCCAGCAGCCAGGGCTGGGGACAGGATAATTCACCCCTCCACTTT. Translated: CASSQGWGQDNSPLHF.

V usage is TRBV9 and J usage is TRBJ2-1; D unresolved. The CDR3 sequence is 16 residues long. In germline, CDR1 is SGDLS, CDR2 YYNGEE. The germline V and J ends were trimmed by 2 bases and 0 bases, with 12 bases remaining between them. DNA of the CDR3: TGTGCCAGCAGCGTCGCCAGGCACGGCTCCTACAATGAGCAGTTCTTC. Translation gives CASSVARHGSYNEQFF.

The CDR3 here is CASSAQHYGNGYTF. DNA for the CDR3: TGTGCCAGCAGCGCCCAACACTACGGCAATGGCTACACCTTC. The chain employs TRBV9 and TRBJ1-2, with D unclear. Deletions cut 3 bases from V and 6 bases from J, with 15 bases between. Germline V CDR1 and CDR2: SGDLS, YYNGEE. This CDR3 has 14 amino acids.

This chain connects TRBV5-1 to TRBJ1-2, with 8 bases that match TRBD1. In germline, CDR1 is SGHRS, CDR2 YFSETQ. The V gene end was trimmed by 0 bases and the J gene end by 4 bases; junction bases not matched to a gene: 8. The CDR3 covers 16 residues. The CDR3 DNA sequence: TGCGCCAGCAGCTTGGGCGGGACAGGTGCCTTCTATGGCTACACCTTC. Translating it yields CASSLGGTGAFYGYTF.

Written as DNA, the CDR3 is TGTGCCAGCAGCTTACGAGCAGGACGGGAAGGAGCTTTCTTT. It codes for CASSLRAGREGAFF. The chain carries TRBV11-2 and TRBJ1-1, with D hard to call. Germline V CDR1 and CDR2: SGHAT, FQNNGV. CDR3 length equals 14 residues. V was shortened by 2 bases and J by 10 bases, with 17 bases between the two germline ends.

The chain joins TRBV9 to TRBJ1-4; TRBD1 is a possible D gene (6 bases). V was shortened by 3 bases and J by 1 base, with 10 bases between the two germline ends. There are 15 residues in the CDR3. Germline CDR1 and CDR2: SGDLS and YYNGEE. The CDR3 protein is CASSGRGGTNEKLFF. The DNA of the CDR3 is TGTGCCAGCAGCGGCAGGGGTGGAACTAATGAAAAACTGTTTTTT. Drawing the rest from reference TRBV9 and TRBJ1-4, the complete variable domain is DSGVTQTPKHLITATGQRVTLRCSPRSGDLSVYWYQQSLDQGLQFLIQYYNGEERAKGNILERFSAQQFPDLHSELNLSSLELGDSALYFCASSGRGGTNEKLFFGSGTQLSVL.

The V and J genes are TRBV30 and TRBJ2-7; TRBD2 aligns across 14 bases. V trimming: 4 bases; J trimming: 6 bases; junction bases outside the gene matches: 17. CDR1 and CDR2 from the germline V gene are GTSNPN and SVGIG (reference sequence). The CDR3 extends over 18 amino acids. CDR3 DNA: TGTGCCTGGACCATCGGACTAGCGGGGGGCCGACCTACCCTCGAGCAGTACTTC. Residues: CAWTIGLAGGRPTLEQYF.

This CDR3 is CASRATGTGIYEQYF. CDR3 DNA: TGTGCCAGCAGGGCGACCGGGACAGGGATCTATGAGCAGTACTTC. The chain recombines TRBV6-1 with TRBJ2-7; 9 bases map to TRBD1. Germline lookup yields CDR1 MNHNS and CDR2 SASEGT. V shed 6 bases, J shed 7 bases, and the junction held 13 bases outside the gene matches. There are 15 residues in the CDR3.

This clone has a handful of counts. The chain recombines TRBV4-1 with TRBJ1-2; D gene uncertain. V was shortened by 0 bases and J by 7 bases, with 15 bases between the two germline ends. The germline gives CDR1 MGHRA, CDR2 YSYEKL. The CDR3 spans 15 residues. In DNA, the CDR3 is TGCGCCAGCAGCCAAGACCTCCACCCAAGTAGTGGCTACACCTTC. As protein: CASSQDLHPSSGYTF.

This clone was found once. V usage is TRBV2 and J usage is TRBJ2-3; 10 nucleotides line up with TRBD1. The CDR3 covers 16 residues. Germline CDR1 and CDR2: SNHLY and FYNNEI. J was trimmed by 3 bases and V by 8 bases; bases with no gene match: 11. This chain's CDR3 is CASCRERTGGTDTQYF. The CDR3 DNA sequence: TGTGCCAGCTGCCGGGAGAGGACAGGGGGTACAGATACGCAGTATTTT.

The J gene is TRBJ1-2, the V gene TRBV2; D gene unclear. The CDR3 covers 12 residues. The germline CDR1 and CDR2 sequences are SNHLY and FYNNEI. V gave up 7 bases and J gave up 8 bases, with 14 bases separating them. CDR3 sequence (DNA): TGTGCCAGCAACCTAGGTCTCCGGGGCTACACCTTC. It codes for CASNLGLRGYTF.

This clone was seen just once. The chain combines TRBV6-1 with TRBJ1-6; D is possibly TRBD1 (5 bases). The CDR3 runs 13 residues. The V gene's germline CDR1 is MNHNS and CDR2 SASEGT. Between the trimmed V and J ends, which lost 7 bases and 8 bases, there was a span of 12 bases. The CDR3 DNA is TGTGCCAGCAATCCCGAGACAGATTCACCCCTCCACTTT. Protein: CASNPETDSPLHF.

The chain has TRBV2 and TRBJ2-5, with no clear D. The germline gives CDR1 SNHLY, CDR2 FYNNEI. CDR3 size: 11 residues. The V end was cut by 5 bases, the J end by 5 bases, with 6 bases between. The CDR3 sequence is CASSKSETQYF. The CDR3 DNA follows: TGTGCCAGCAGTAAAAGCGAGACCCAGTACTTC.

V and J are TRBV5-1 and TRBJ2-3, with D maybe TRBD1 (6 bases). The germline CDR1 and CDR2 sequences are SGHRS and YFSETQ. The CDR3 spans 16 residues. Between the trimmed V and J ends, which lost 0 bases and 6 bases, there was a span of 17 bases. CDR3 sequence: CASSLGNRAGWDTQYF. In nucleotides, the CDR3 is TGCGCCAGCAGCTTGGGAAACAGGGCAGGTTGGGATACGCAGTATTTT.

This clone came up a few times. This chain uses TRBV19 with TRBJ1-1; D is undetermined. Germline loops: CDR1 LNHDA, CDR2 SQIVND (reference sequence). This CDR3 contains 14 residues. V was pared by 7 bases and J by 2 bases, with 14 bases between. In nucleotides, the CDR3 is TGTGCCAGTAAAATTGAACAGCTTAACACTGAAGCTTTCTTT. Translating it yields CASKIEQLNTEAFF.

J is TRBJ2-7 and V is TRBV18; D gene ambiguous. The germline CDR1 and CDR2 sequences are KGHSH and LQKENI. CDR3 length: 14 amino acids. Between the trimmed V and J ends, which lost 0 bases and 7 bases, there was a span of 13 bases. The CDR3 loop is CASSPPSRSREQYF. Here the CDR3 DNA reads TGTGCCAGCTCACCACCGTCTAGGTCTCGGGAGCAGTACTTC.

The chain is built from TRBV5-1 and TRBJ1-1; 8 bases fit TRBD1. J was trimmed by 0 bases and V by 4 bases; bases with no gene match: 5. This CDR3 is 15 amino acids long. CDR1 is SGHRS and CDR2 is YFSETQ in the germline V gene. CDR3 in amino acids: CASSPLGQVNTEAFF. The CDR3 DNA is TGCGCCAGCAGCCCCCTGGGACAGGTGAACACTGAAGCTTTCTTT.

The chain uses TRBV14 and TRBJ2-2; D possibly corresponds to TRBD2 (7 bases). Germline V gives CDR1 SGHDN, CDR2 FVKESK. The V gene lost 6 bases and the J gene lost 4 bases, with 15 bases spanning the gap. CDR3 size: 15 residues. For the CDR3, the DNA is TGTGCCAGCAGTTCACAGGGCGGGGGCACCGGGGAGCTGTTTTTT. Amino acids: CASSSQGGGTGELFF.

This chain uses TRBV7-9 with TRBJ2-3; 9 nucleotides align to TRBD2. This CDR3 has 16 amino acids. CDR1 and CDR2 from the germline V gene are SEHNR and FQNEAQ (reference sequence). V shed 6 bases and J 4 bases; nucleotides not matched to a gene: 11. The CDR3, as DNA: TGTGCCAGCAGTACCTTGGCGGGGGGGCCACCAGATACGCAGTATTTT. The encoded protein is CASSTLAGGPPDTQYF.

The chain links TRBV6-6 to TRBJ2-5; TRBD2 agrees at 11 bases. This CDR3 has 14 residues. V was clipped by 5 bases and J by 7 bases; unmatched bases: 6. Germline CDR1 reads MNHNY; CDR2 reads SVGAGI (reference sequence). The CDR3 loop reads CASSILAGAGTQYF. In DNA, the CDR3 is TGTGCCAGCAGTATACTAGCGGGGGCGGGGACCCAGTACTTC.

The chain uses TRBV6-5 and TRBJ2-3; 8 bases align to TRBD1. Germline V CDR1 and CDR2: MNHEY, SVGAGI. The CDR3 runs 15 residues. The J segment lost 5 bases and the V segment lost 5 bases, leaving 9 bases of the junction unmatched. CDR3 DNA: TGTGCCAGCAGTCTCGACAGGGGCGCAGGAGATACGCAGTATTTT. It is translated as CASSLDRGAGDTQYF.

The V gene is TRBV5-1, the J gene TRBJ2-5; 9 nucleotides match TRBD1. The CDR3 is made up of 15 amino acids. Germline CDR1 SGHRS, CDR2 YFSETQ. J gave up 4 bases and V 4 bases, and 8 bases lay outside the gene matches. As DNA, the CDR3 is TGCGCCAGCAGCCCCGGGGACAGGGCGATAGAGACCCAGTACTTC. Protein product: CASSPGDRAIETQYF.